This T cell receptor beta chain was identified during a study of blood T cell repertoires in COVID-19. Across the study: PBMCs, B-cell-depleted T cells, or T cells provided the cDNA or gDNA that made up the material.

The study drew participants aged roughly 18 to 95 years from some 24 US areas. Donors in Cohort 3 counted as recovered after two negative PCRs, clearance, or symptom resolution. Source study methods: Reference gene primer amplification gave nucleated cell count estimates. The repertoire was sequenced with immunoSEQ multiplex PCR; TCRdb's copy has only in-frame clones and lacks some. V, J and clone size reflect that table, while D and trimming were determined from the DNA. The table shows 250,000 to 400,000 clones, with around 87% occurring only once. This CDR3 has 14 amino acids. After removal of 4 bases from V and 6 bases from J, the junction contained 4 bases not matched to a gene. Germline CDR1 SGHRS, CDR2 YFSETQ.

Material: PBMCs or T cells enriched from blood (not recorded which). The clonotype originates from a woman in her thirties who had recovered from COVID-19. The chain combines TRBV5-1 with TRBJ1-6, with 7 bases lining up with TRBD1. CDR3 residues: CASSTDRANSPLHF. In DNA, the CDR3 is TGCGCCAGCAGCACAGACAGGGCTAATTCACCCCTCCACTTT.